This TCR beta chain was documented in a study of T-cell reconstitution after alpha-beta-depleted transplantation in children. For TCRbeta, the library was prepared with unique molecular identifiers. TCRdb processed the PCR reads anew with MiXCR; each CDR3 protein has one entry. The data contain 170,000 or so distinct CDR3 sequences, about 6.4% of them singletons. The CDR3 contains 11 residues. V was shortened by 7 bases and J by 0 bases, with 6 bases between the two germline ends. Germline CDR1 reads SQVTM; CDR2 reads ANQGSEA. Many counts were recorded for this clonotype. The sequence was collected from a human donor who donated a stem cell graft to a child with Wiskott-Aldrich syndrome. The genes are TRBV29-1 and TRBJ1-1; the D is unclear. Sample: PBMCs from the stem cell graft donor, taken from the stem cell graft. The CDR3 DNA is TGCAGCGCCCAGATGAACACTGAAGCTTTCTTT. Protein product: CSAQMNTEAFF.